The 14 T cell receptor beta chains below come from one sample, sequenced in a study of shared clonotypes between healthy human individuals. Sequencing was performed with immunoSEQ multiplex PCR; in TCRdb, only in-frame clones are kept and a portion is missing. The sample holds about 1.5 million clones, about 98% seen once. Sequences were obtained from naive CD4+ T cells sorted from blood. As to subset: CD45RA+ positively selected. These receptor sequences come from a man aged 30-40 years in good health.

As regards this clone: The junction differs from germline at one of its ends, possibly a read error. The J gene is TRBJ2-5, the V gene TRBV7-7; 8 bases match TRBD1. The CDR3 is 14 amino acids. CDR1 is SSHAT and CDR2 is FNYEAQ in the germline V gene (reference sequence). The CDR3 loop reads CASSVGQGRETQYF. The CDR3 nucleotides read TGTGCTAGCAGCGTTGGACAGGGCCGGGAGACCCAGTACTTC.

The rearrangement joins TRBV15 to TRBJ2-2; no definite D call. The CDR3 contains 13 residues. Germline V gene data show CDR1 as LNHNV and CDR2 as YYDKDF (reference sequence). V shed 8 bases and J shed 0 bases, with 7 bases lying between them. Here the CDR3 DNA reads TGTGCCACCCGAAAAACGAACACCGGGGAGCTGTTTTTT. Residues: CATRKTNTGELFF.

This rearrangement joins TRBV2 to TRBJ2-1, with TRBD1 matching over 8 bases. The CDR3 totals 14 residues. CDR1 and CDR2 from the germline V gene are SNHLY and FYNNEI. Trimming took 8 bases from V and 4 from J; bases not matched to a gene: 7. CDR3 coding DNA: TGTGCCAGCCTCCGGGACAGGACGTACAATGAGCAGTTCTTC. This gives the protein CASLRDRTYNEQFF.

This chain connects TRBV5-8 to TRBJ2-2; possible D gene TRBD2, 5 bases. This CDR3 is 13 amino acids long. From germline, CDR1 is SGHTS and CDR2 YDEGEE. V was shortened by 5 bases and J by 6 bases, with 11 bases between the two germline ends. CDR3 DNA sequence: TGTGCCAGCAGGGGAGCAGGACCCGGGGAGCTGTTTTTT. Its translation: CASRGAGPGELFF. The variable domain in full, with the rest retrieved from reference TRBV5-8 and TRBJ2-2, is EAGVTQSPTHLIKTRGQQATLRCSPISGHTSVYWYQQALGLGLQFLLWYDEGEERNRGNFPPRFSGRQFPNYSSELNVNALELEDSALYLCASRGAGPGELFFGEGSRLTVL.

V and J are TRBV2 and TRBJ2-2; 14 bases are a match to TRBD2. The germline V gene has CDR1 SNHLY and CDR2 FYNNEI. J gave up 6 bases and V 5 bases, and 2 bases lay outside the gene matches. The CDR3 covers 15 residues. The CDR3 bases are TGTGCCAGCAGTAGGACTAGCGGGAGGCCCGGGGAGCTGTTTTTT. Its translation: CASSRTSGRPGELFF.

The CDR3 sequence: CSVSSGSGDTQYF. DNA for the CDR3: TGCAGCGTTTCCAGCGGGAGCGGGGATACGCAGTATTTT. The rearrangement links TRBV29-1 to TRBJ2-3; the match to TRBD2 covers 8 bases. The CDR3 covers 13 residues. J was trimmed by 6 bases and V by 5 bases; bases with no gene match: 7. Germline assignment: CDR1 SQVTM and CDR2 ANQGSEA.

The CDR3 here is CASSQGLAGGETDTQYF. The CDR3 DNA reads as TGCGCCAGCAGCCAAGGACTAGCGGGAGGTGAAACAGATACGCAGTATTTT. The chain employs TRBV4-3 and TRBJ2-3; 13 bases are a match to TRBD2. Germline CDR1 reads LGHNA; CDR2 reads YSLEER. J lost 3 bases, V lost 1 base, and 4 bases had no gene match. The CDR3 loop spans 17 amino acids.

V gene TRBV18 combines with J gene TRBJ1-4; D unresolved. CDR1 is KGHSH, CDR2 LQKENI, per germline. This CDR3 is built from 17 residues. Trimming pared 3 bases from V and 0 bases from J, leaving 14 bases between. CDR3 loop: CASSPLGLTPTNEKLFF. For the CDR3, the DNA is TGTGCCAGCTCACCTCTGGGATTAACTCCAACTAATGAAAAACTGTTTTTT.

CDR3 residues: CASSPRGNNVGLEQYF. CDR3 nucleotides: TGTGCCAGCAGCCCCCGGGGGAACAACGTGGGTCTTGAGCAGTACTTC. The chain uses TRBV9 and TRBJ2-7; D might be TRBD2 (6 bases). The CDR3 runs to 16 residues. Germline V CDR1 and CDR2: SGDLS, YYNGEE. Between the trimmed V and J ends, which lost 4 bases and 7 bases, there was a span of 24 bases.

The chain recombines TRBV6-1 with TRBJ1-5; D unclear. V was cut by 0 bases and J by 3 bases, with 9 bases left in between. Germline CDR1 reads MNHNS; CDR2 reads SASEGT. This CDR3 spans 15 amino acids. CDR3 bases: TGTGCCAGCAGTGAAGCGCACCGGTACAATCAGCCCCAGCATTTT. This encodes CASSEAHRYNQPQHF.

The genes are TRBV11-2 and TRBJ2-7, with 7 bases aligning to TRBD2. The CDR3 is 14 residues long. Germline CDR1 SGHAT, CDR2 FQNNGV. V shed 4 bases and J 9 bases; nucleotides not matched to a gene: 12. CDR3 nucleotides: TGTGCCAGCAGCTCCGTGCGCGGGAGATTGACGCAGTACTTC. Translating it yields CASSSVRGRLTQYF. Together with reference TRBV11-2 and TRBJ2-7, the CDR3 gives the full variable domain: EAGVAQSPRYKIIEKRQSVAFWCNPISGHATLYWYQQILGQGPKLLIQFQNNGVVDDSQLPKDRFSAERLKGVDSTLKIQPAKLEDSAVYLCASSSVRGRLTQYFGPGTRLTVT.

The rearrangement links TRBV7-9 to TRBJ1-1; possible D gene TRBD1, 6 bases. CDR1 and CDR2 (germline): SEHNR, FQNEAQ (reference sequence). This CDR3 is 14 amino acids long. The ends were cut back, 8 bases at V and 2 bases at J, with 15 bases in the middle. The CDR3 DNA reads as TGTGCCAGCGGATCCCAGGGGATCAACACTGAAGCTTTCTTT. Residues: CASGSQGINTEAFF.

The chain recombines TRBV7-9 with TRBJ2-1; no reliable D call. Trimming stripped 1 base from V and 10 bases from J, with 8 bases between. The CDR3 extends over 12 amino acids. Germline CDR1 is SEHNR and CDR2 is FQNEAQ (reference sequence). The CDR3 here is CASSLVAIEQFF. The CDR3 DNA sequence: TGTGCCAGCAGCTTAGTCGCGATCGAGCAGTTCTTC.

In regard to this clone: This sample also contains other DNA sequences that code for the same CDR3. The chain couples TRBV29-1 to TRBJ2-5; 9 bases match TRBD1. V shed 4 bases, J shed 3 bases, and the junction held 0 bases outside the gene matches. This CDR3 is 12 amino acids long. CDR1 is SQVTM, CDR2 ANQGSEA, per germline. In DNA form, the CDR3 reads TGCAGCGTTGGGACAGGGGAAGAGACCCAGTACTTC. Translating it yields CSVGTGEETQYF.